One TCR beta chain is described in this entry. Its antigen is not known. From germline, CDR1 is MDHEN and CDR2 SYDVKM. The length of the CDR3 is 14 residues. The germline V and J ends were trimmed by 10 bases and 0 bases, with 15 bases remaining between them. CD8+ and CD4+ T cells from blood underwent TCR beta sequencing. It was negative isolation that provided the CD8+ and CD4+ T cells, whereas TEMRA cells were enriched by FACS. This entry is derived from a study of CD8 T cells in Susac syndrome. Study-level findings and limits: TCR sequencing and HLA analysis covered a relatively small number of individuals.

Reverse transcription of 0.5 to 1 ug RNA used random hexamers. The amplification used immunoSEQ multiplex PCR on TCR beta CDR3; it spanned 54 Vbeta and 13 Jbeta. In TCRdb, the immunoSEQ multiplex PCR reads were re-called with MiXCR into one record per CDR3 protein. The repertoire includes 100,000 to 150,000 distinct CDR3 sequences, about 95% of them detected once, and more than 0.095% sits in the top ten. The sequence came from a human donor in good health. The chain is built from TRBV28 and TRBJ1-1, with D possibly TRBD1 on 6 matching bases. Sequenced: CD4+ T cells from PBMCs. The CDR3 bases are TGTGCCATCGGACAGAGTTCCATGAACACTGAAGCTTTCTTT. Its translation is CAIGQSSMNTEAFF.